This TCR beta chain stems from a study of CD8 T cells in Susac syndrome. General study results and limits: There was no clonal expansion in the CD4+ T cell repertoires of Susac syndrome.

With respect to this clonotype: Antigen specificity is unknown.

The CDR3 has 15 residues. From germline, CDR1 is MNHEY and CDR2 SMNVEV (reference sequence). J gave up 5 bases and V 3 bases, and 5 bases lay outside the gene matches. As judged by recently defined diagnostic criteria, patients with Susac syndrome had definite or probable disease. An amount of RNA that ranged from roughly 0.45 to 1 ug was reverse transcribed with random hexamers. Across 54 Vbeta and 13 Jbeta, TCR beta CDR3 was amplified with immunoSEQ multiplex PCR. TCRdb analysed the immunoSEQ multiplex PCR reads with MiXCR anew, one entry per CDR3 protein. The table includes over 120,000 distinct CDR3 sequences, 95% detected once.

Sequencing was carried out using CD4+ T cells from PBMCs. V usage is TRBV27 and J usage is TRBJ2-7, with 12 bases identical to TRBD2. The sequence was collected from a human donor with Susac syndrome. CDR3 sequence (DNA): TGTGCCAGCAGTTTCACTAGCGGGAGGTCCCACGAGCAGTACTTC. Its protein product is CASSFTSGRSHEQYF.